Listed here are 8 T cell receptor beta chains from one sample, sequenced in a study of CD8 T cells in Susac syndrome. Random hexamers were used to reverse transcribe an amount of roughly 0.45 to 1 ug RNA. TCRdb reanalysed the immunoSEQ multiplex PCR reads using MiXCR and keeps one entry per CDR3 protein. The data contain about 210,000 distinct CDR3 sequences, about 95% of them singletons. Material for sequencing was CD4+ T cells from PBMCs. All receptors come from a human donor with Susac syndrome.

This chain joins TRBV30 and TRBJ1-6; perhaps TRBD1 as D (5 bases). Germline lookup yields CDR1 GTSNPN and CDR2 SVGIG (reference sequence). The CDR3 contains 15 residues. V was pared by 2 bases and J by 8 bases, with 16 bases between. Here the CDR3 DNA reads TGTGCCTGGAGTCTGGGACTTACAGTGGATTCACCCCTCCACTTT. Translated: CAWSLGLTVDSPLHF. Filled out from reference TRBV30 and TRBJ1-6, the complete variable domain reads SQTIHQWPATLVQPVGSPLSLECTVEGTSNPNLYWYRQAAGRGLQLLFYSVGIGQISSEVPQNLSASRPQDRQFILSSKKLLLSDSGFYLCAWSLGLTVDSPLHFGNGTRLTVT.

The rearrangement joins TRBV9 to TRBJ1-1; D may be TRBD1 (6 bases). Germline V gene lookup returns CDR1 SGDLS and CDR2 YYNGEE. With 3 bases removed from V and 1 base from J, the gap between germline ends came to 13 bases. This CDR3 contains 15 residues. In DNA form, the CDR3 reads TGTGCCAGCAGCGACCCGCCAGGGGCGAACACTGAAGCTTTCTTT. Amino acids: CASSDPPGANTEAFF.

This chain uses TRBV30 with TRBJ1-6; D not resolved. The CDR3 length is 13 residues. Germline CDR1 GTSNPN, CDR2 SVGIG (reference sequence). Between the trimmed V and J ends, which lost 0 bases and 13 bases, there was a span of 13 bases. The CDR3 sequence: CAWSVKGVEPLHF. The CDR3 DNA is TGTGCCTGGAGTGTAAAAGGAGTGGAGCCCCTCCACTTT.

The chain has TRBV19 and TRBJ1-5; 7 positions agree with TRBD1. CDR1 is LNHDA, CDR2 SQIVND, per germline (reference sequence). V lost 5 bases and J lost 6; bases outside the gene matches: 13. The CDR3 spans 16 residues. For the CDR3, the DNA is TGTGCCAGTAGTTCGCAGGGGGGGCTGGGGCGTCAGCCCCAGCATTTT. Encoded protein: CASSSQGGLGRQPQHF.

V gene TRBV6-2 or TRBV6-3 combines with J gene TRBJ2-7; D might be TRBD1 or TRBD2, each matching 5 bases. The CDR3 sequence is 16 residues long. Germline V gene lookup returns CDR1 MNHEY and CDR2 SVGEGT. Trimming shortened V by 6 bases and J by 2 bases, and 20 bases separated the two germline ends. The CDR3 coding sequence is TGTGCCAGCAGCCCCCCCAGCGACAGCGGAGCCTACGAGCAGTACTTC. Encoded protein: CASSPPSDSGAYEQYF.

The chain couples TRBV5-1 to TRBJ1-1; 9 bases fit TRBD1. Germline V CDR1 and CDR2: SGHRS, YFSETQ. This CDR3 is built from 16 residues. V trimming: 3 bases; J trimming: 2 bases; junction bases outside the gene matches: 8. The CDR3, as DNA: TGCGCCAGCAGCTCCACCGGGACAGGGACCAACACTGAAGCTTTCTTT. This codes for CASSSTGTGTNTEAFF.

The chain joins TRBV20-1 to TRBJ1-1; no clear D. The CDR3 length is 11 residues. In germline, CDR1 is DFQATT, CDR2 SNEGSKA (reference sequence). The germline V and J ends were trimmed by 1 base and 7 bases, with 7 bases remaining between them. The CDR3 protein is CSARGEVEAFF. The CDR3 DNA sequence: TGCAGTGCTAGAGGCGAAGTTGAAGCTTTCTTT.

The chain joins TRBV3-1 to TRBJ2-6; TRBD1 aligns across 7 bases. CDR3 size: 18 residues. V gave up 2 bases and J gave up 0 bases; unmatched junction bases: 7. Germline CDR1 reads LGHDT; CDR2 reads YNNKEL (reference sequence). The CDR3 reads CASSQHPGQSSGANVLTF. In DNA form, the CDR3 reads TGTGCCAGCAGCCAACATCCGGGACAGAGCTCTGGGGCCAACGTCCTGACTTTC.